This is a list of T cell receptor beta chains from one sample in a study of pediatric ulcerative colitis. TCRdb keeps only in-frame clones here, not all; method: immunoSEQ multiplex PCR. The sample has more than 50,000 clones; 87% are singletons. Sequencing was done on a sample of blood. These receptors were taken from a boy between 10 and 17 years old who was a control in a study of pediatric ulcerative colitis. CDR3s include the opening cysteine and the closing phenylalanine or tryptophan. The order of the fields is clone size, V gene, J gene, D gene, CDR3 DNA, CDR3 protein. The D gene is left open where the match is weak. Clone size appears in some rows only: once, few, many, or a class for an expanded clone.

.,TRBV10-3,TRBJ1-1,.,TGTGCCTCCCTGGAGGGGGTGAAAGCTTTCTTT,CASLEGVKAFF
few,TRBV18,TRBJ2-2,.,TGTGCCAGCTCCTACACTGGGGAGCTGTTTTTT,CASSYTGELFF
.,TRBV7-2,TRBJ1-1,.,TGTGCCAGCAGCCCGACATCAGACGGCAGGAGCACTGAAGCTTTCTTT,CASSPTSDGRSTEAFF
.,TRBV19,TRBJ1-2,.,TGTGCCAGTAGTATAGTTACACCGGTATCCGGCTACACCTTC,CASSIVTPVSGYTF
.,TRBV5-1,TRBJ2-2,.,TGCGCCAGCAGCGTCCAGGGGTCGGGCGACACCGGGGAGCTGTTTTTT,CASSVQGSGDTGELFF
.,TRBV6-4,TRBJ2-1,.,TGTGCCAGCAGTGACCAGGGCCGAAGCTCCTACAATGAGCAGTTCTTC,CASSDQGRSSYNEQFF
.,TRBV5-1,TRBJ2-3,TRBD2,TGCGCCAGCAGCTCCAGACTAGCGGAATACACAGATACGCAGTATTTT,CASSSRLAEYTDTQYF
once,TRBV15,TRBJ2-3,.,TGTGCCACCAGCAGAGAAAATCACAGGGCAGATACGCAGTATTTT,CATSRENHRADTQYF
.,TRBV19,TRBJ2-7,.,TGTGCCAGTAGTATGCAACGGCAGGGCGCCTACGAGCAGTACTTC,CASSMQRQGAYEQYF
.,TRBV25-1,TRBJ2-1,.,TGTGCCAGCAGTGAATCAGTGGGAGTTCCCTACAATGAGCAGTTCTTC,CASSESVGVPYNEQFF
.,TRBV10-1,TRBJ2-3,.,TGCGCCAGCAGTGGGAGGGGGGAAAGCACAGATACGCAGTATTTT,CASSGRGESTDTQYF
.,TRBV7-9,TRBJ2-5,TRBD2,TGTGCCAGCAGTTCGAGACGTAGCGGGAAACACCAAGAGACCCAGTACTTC,CASSSRRSGKHQETQYF
.,TRBV5-6,TRBJ1-1,.,TGTGCCAGCAGCTTGTATTCTTCAGGGACTTACACTGAAGCTTTCTTT,CASSLYSSGTYTEAFF
.,TRBV19,TRBJ2-5,TRBD2,TGTGCCAGTCGGTCGTCTAGCGGGACTCAAGAGACCCAGTACTTC,CASRSSSGTQETQYF
.,TRBV2,TRBJ2-7,.,TGTGCCACCACATCTCGGGGTTCCTACGAGCAGTACTTC,CATTSRGSYEQYF
.,TRBV10-3,TRBJ2-5,TRBD1,TGTGCCATCACCCCGGACAGGGCCCAAGAGACCCAGTACTTC,CAITPDRAQETQYF
.,TRBV4-2,TRBJ1-1,.,TGTGCCAGCAGCCGAGCCGGGACGGGGAACACTGAAGCTTTCTTT,CASSRAGTGNTEAFF
.,TRBV7-2,TRBJ1-1,.,TGTGCCAGCAGCTTAAGGGACACTGAAGCTTTCTTT,CASSLRDTEAFF
.,TRBV15,TRBJ2-3,TRBD2,TGTGCCACCAGCAGAGGGGTCGAGGGACTAGCGGGAACAACTAGCACAGATACGCAGTATTTT,CATSRGVEGLAGTTSTDTQYF
.,TRBV19,TRBJ1-1,TRBD1,TGTGCCAGTAACCCCGGGACAGCTATGAACACTGAAGCTTTCTTT,CASNPGTAMNTEAFF
.,TRBV7-9,TRBJ1-5,.,TGTGCCAGCAGCAGTCAAACAGGGAAGGGGAAACAGCCCCAGCATTTT,CASSSQTGKGKQPQHF
.,TRBV27,TRBJ1-1,.,TGTGCCAGCAGTTCCCCCTCCTCGTACGGCTGGAACACTGAAGCTTTCTTT,CASSSPSSYGWNTEAFF
.,TRBV5-1,TRBJ1-1,.,TGCGCCAGCAGCTTGGACCCGAACACTGAAGCTTTCTTT,CASSLDPNTEAFF